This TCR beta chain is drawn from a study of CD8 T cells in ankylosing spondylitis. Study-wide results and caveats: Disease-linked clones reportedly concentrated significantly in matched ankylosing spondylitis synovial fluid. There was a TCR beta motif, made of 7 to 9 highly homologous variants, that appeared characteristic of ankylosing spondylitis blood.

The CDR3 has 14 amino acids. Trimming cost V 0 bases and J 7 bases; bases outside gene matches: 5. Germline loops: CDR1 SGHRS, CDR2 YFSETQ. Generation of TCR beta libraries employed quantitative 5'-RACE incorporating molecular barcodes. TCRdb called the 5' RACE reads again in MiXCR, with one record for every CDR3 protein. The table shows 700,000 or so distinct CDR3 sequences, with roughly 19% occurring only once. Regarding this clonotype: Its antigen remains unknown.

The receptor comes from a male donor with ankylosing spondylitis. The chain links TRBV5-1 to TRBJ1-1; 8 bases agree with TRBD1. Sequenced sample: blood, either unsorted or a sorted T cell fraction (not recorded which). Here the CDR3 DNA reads TGCGCCAGCAGCTTGGCCCAGGGGGCCATTGAAGCTTTCTTT. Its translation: CASSLAQGAIEAFF.